This T cell receptor beta chain was sequenced for a study of cytomegalovirus exposure and HLA in healthy donors. Study context: A later analysis reported the 120 validation repertoires used the same platform as the approximately 650 first-cohort repertoires.

Overall study findings and caveats: A list of 164 TCR beta chains associated with cytomegalovirus was given. Many donors shared some public TCRs, even though most TCR sequences were rare.

A note on this clone: Its antigen is undetermined.

An approximately 130-subject validation cohort, separate from the approximately 690-subject first cohort, supplied the donors. The CDR3 length is 13 residues. Germline loops: CDR1 SGHNT, CDR2 YYREEE (reference sequence). The V end was cut by 4 bases, the J end by 4 bases, with 8 bases between. Clones were sequenced by immunoSEQ multiplex PCR, and TCRdb holds only the in-frame ones, with some missing. Here the sample spans some 170,000 clones, around nine tenths being singletons. The material sequenced was PBMCs. The chain links TRBV5-4 to TRBJ1-4; D is possibly TRBD1 (5 bases). This sequence originates from a man younger than 35 in good health and CMV-seropositive. CDR3 nucleotides: TGTGCCAGCAGCCGTCAGGGTAATGAAAAACTGTTTTTT. It encodes CASSRQGNEKLFF.